This is a list of T cell receptor beta chains from one sample in a study of blood T cells in healthy people across ages. Each CDR3 protein gets one entry after TCRdb re-called the 5' RACE reads with MiXCR. The sample includes approximately 1,700,000 distinct CDR3 sequences, roughly 43% seen only once; the top ten take more than 20%. Sequencing was performed on blood. All receptors come from a human donor in good health. CDR3s include the opening cysteine and the closing phenylalanine or tryptophan. The D gene is left open where the match is weak. Where a row states a size, it is once, few, many or the class of an expanded clone; other rows omit it.

clone_size | j_call | v_call | d_call | cdr3_aa | cdr3_nt
. | TRBJ2-1 | TRBV20-1 | . | CSTDRQGGSYNEQFF | TGCAGTACTGACAGACAGGGAGGCTCCTACAATGAGCAGTTCTTC
. | TRBJ2-5 | TRBV20-1 | . | CSARGGGTSLYEQYF | TGCAGTGCTAGAGGGGGTGGGACATCCCTTTATGAGCAGTACTTC
. | TRBJ1-2 | TRBV7-8 | TRBD1 | CASSQTGNSGYTF | TGTGCCAGCAGCCAGACAGGGAATAGTGGCTACACCTTC
. | TRBJ1-6 | TRBV5-5 | TRBD1 | CASSLRQGAYTASSYNSPLHF | TGTGCCAGCAGCTTACGACAGGGGGCATATACAGCGAGCTCCTATAATTCACCCCTCCACTTT
. | TRBJ2-7 | TRBV28 | . | CASSVLRDSYEQYF | TGTGCCAGCAGTGTCCTTAGGGACTCCTACGAGCAGTACTTC
few | TRBJ2-7 | TRBV4-2 | TRBD1 | CASSQNRGLGYEQYF | TGTGCCAGCAGCCAGAACAGGGGATTGGGGTACGAGCAGTACTTC
. | TRBJ2-1 | TRBV29-1 | TRBD2 | CSVTGLAGARDNEQFF | TGCAGCGTTACCGGACTAGCGGGGGCCAGGGACAATGAGCAGTTCTTC
. | TRBJ2-1 | TRBV20-1 | TRBD2 | CSASGWSSGLELYNEQFF | TGCAGTGCTAGTGGGTGGTCTAGCGGGCTGGAATTATACAATGAGCAGTTCTTC
. | TRBJ2-1 | TRBV7-9 | TRBD2 | CASFFGRGNYNEQFF | TGTGCCAGCTTCTTCGGGAGGGGAAACTACAATGAGCAGTTCTTC
few | TRBJ1-5 | TRBV7-2 | . | CASSLGGARGEPQHF | TGTGCCAGCAGCTTAGGCGGGGCCAGAGGAGAGCCCCAGCATTTT
. | TRBJ2-1 | TRBV5-4 | . | CASSLGGQRQFF | TGTGCCAGCAGCTTGGGCGGGCAGAGGCAGTTCTTC
. | TRBJ2-1 | TRBV12-3/TRBV12-4 | . | CASNLLGAAEQFF | TGTGCCAGCAATCTACTAGGGGCCGCTGAGCAGTTCTTC
. | TRBJ2-1 | TRBV6-5 | TRBD1 | CASSRILTGYNEQFF | TGTGCCAGCAGCCGGATCCTGACAGGGTACAATGAGCAGTTCTTC
. | TRBJ2-5 | TRBV7-2 | . | CASSSLLVSETQYF | TGTGCCAGCAGCTCCCTCCTAGTATCTGAGACCCAGTACTTC
. | TRBJ1-5 | TRBV12-3/TRBV12-4 | . | CASSLDTYRDSNQPQHF | TGTGCCAGCAGTTTAGATACCTACAGGGATAGCAATCAGCCCCAGCATTTT
. | TRBJ2-1 | TRBV5-1 | TRBD1 | CASSPGKDRGPYNEQFF | TGCGCCAGCAGCCCGGGAAAGGACAGGGGTCCCTACAATGAGCAGTTCTTC
once | TRBJ1-2 | TRBV4-1 | . | CASSHTRRTGYTF | TGCGCCAGCAGCCATACAAGGAGGACAGGCTACACCTTC
. | TRBJ2-7 | TRBV29-1 | . | CSVSGFLLPGSFEQYF | TGCAGCGTTTCCGGGTTCCTCCTGCCGGGCAGTTTCGAGCAGTACTTC
. | TRBJ2-7 | TRBV2 | . | CASSTSGWSSYEQYF | TGTGCCAGCAGTACAAGCGGGTGGAGCTCCTACGAGCAGTACTTC
. | TRBJ2-7 | TRBV29-1 | TRBD1 | CSVGRTGVPEQYF | TGCAGCGTTGGCCGGACAGGGGTCCCCGAGCAGTACTTC
many | TRBJ2-3 | TRBV9 | . | CASSASGDTQYF | TGTGCCAGCAGCGCAAGCGGAGATACGCAGTATTTT
few | TRBJ2-5 | TRBV3-1 | TRBD1 | CASSQGTGGGETQYF | TGTGCCAGCAGCCAAGGCACAGGGGGCGGCGAGACCCAGTACTTC
. | TRBJ2-7 | TRBV5-1 | . | CASNPDKALTYEQYF | TGCGCCAGCAACCCCGACAAGGCGCTGACCTACGAGCAGTACTTC
many | TRBJ2-7 | TRBV20-1 | . | CSARDDYEQYF | TGCAGTGCTAGAGATGATTACGAGCAGTACTTC
. | TRBJ2-7 | TRBV3-1 | TRBD1 | CASTQEQGAKGEQYF | TGTGCCAGTACCCAAGAACAGGGGGCAAAGGGCGAGCAGTACTTC
. | TRBJ2-7 | TRBV20-1 | . | CSAFLGGSSYEQYF | TGCAGTGCCTTCCTAGGAGGTAGCTCCTACGAGCAGTACTTC
. | TRBJ2-1 | TRBV20-1 | . | CSARDLFGSNEQFF | TGCAGTGCTAGAGATCTTTTCGGCAGCAATGAGCAGTTCTTC
. | TRBJ2-7 | TRBV20-1 | TRBD2 | CSANLAGTRYEQYF | TGCAGTGCAAACCTAGCGGGGACCCGCTACGAGCAGTACTTC
. | TRBJ2-1 | TRBV20-1 | TRBD1 | CSARGAGGREQFF | TGCAGTGCTAGAGGGGCAGGGGGTCGGGAGCAGTTCTTC
. | TRBJ2-1 | TRBV5-1 | . | CASSFGRQLFGEQFF | TGCGCCAGCAGCTTTGGCAGACAACTTTTTGGTGAGCAGTTCTTC
few | TRBJ2-5 | TRBV29-1 | TRBD2 | CSALGSGGPTGEETQYF | TGCAGCGCCTTGGGTAGCGGGGGCCCTACCGGTGAAGAGACCCAGTACTTC
few | TRBJ1-1 | TRBV7-2 | . | CASSFYRQAFF | TGTGCCAGCAGCTTTTACAGGCAAGCTTTCTTT
. | TRBJ2-3 | TRBV28 | TRBD1 | CASKPKRTGGRTGALTDTQYF | TGTGCCAGCAAACCAAAACGGACAGGGGGCAGAACGGGGGCACTCACAGATACGCAGTATTTT
few | TRBJ1-1 | TRBV7-9 | . | CASRVAGGTEAFF | TGTGCCAGCCGCGTTGCGGGGGGAACTGAAGCTTTCTTT
. | TRBJ1-4 | TRBV7-3 | . | CASSPIPRDPGNEKLFF | TGTGCCAGCAGCCCCATTCCCCGGGACCCGGGAAATGAAAAACTGTTTTTT
few | TRBJ2-5 | TRBV29-1 | TRBD1 | CSAGTGGPETQYF | TGCAGCGCCGGGACAGGGGGCCCAGAGACCCAGTACTTC
. | TRBJ2-5 | TRBV29-1 | . | CSVESPPSGKYQETQYF | TGCAGCGTTGAAAGTCCCCCCAGCGGAAAGTACCAAGAGACCCAGTACTTC
. | TRBJ2-7 | TRBV7-8 | TRBD1 | CASSQKGQGVAYEQYF | TGTGCCAGCAGCCAAAAGGGACAGGGAGTCGCCTACGAGCAGTACTTC
. | TRBJ2-1 | TRBV7-9 | TRBD1 | CASSGTDRGSYNEQFF | TGTGCCAGCAGCGGGACGGACAGGGGCTCCTACAATGAGCAGTTCTTC
. | TRBJ2-5 | TRBV7-3 | TRBD1 | CASSLKGAALGETQYF | TGTGCCAGCAGCTTAAAGGGGGCCGCCCTGGGGGAGACCCAGTACTTC
. | TRBJ2-5 | TRBV6-5 | TRBD1 | CASSYWTGGRRETQYF | TGTGCCAGCAGTTACTGGACAGGGGGGAGAAGAGAGACCCAGTACTTC
once | TRBJ2-6 | TRBV6-1 | . | CASSDLFVGMVDGANVLTF | TGTGCCAGCAGTGATCTATTTGTAGGAATGGTTGATGGGGCCAACGTCCTGACTTTC
few | TRBJ2-4 | TRBV9 | TRBD1 | CASSVVGTGDTQYF | TGTGCCAGCAGCGTAGTAGGGACAGGGGACACCCAGTACTTC
few | TRBJ1-6 | TRBV12-3/TRBV12-4 | . | CASSLFRGNSPLHF | TGTGCCAGCAGTTTATTTCGGGGCAATTCACCCCTCCACTTT
. | TRBJ2-1 | TRBV5-1 | TRBD2 | CASSLVPSGGAGQFF | TGCGCCAGCAGCTTGGTGCCTAGCGGGGGGGCTGGGCAGTTCTTC
. | TRBJ2-1 | TRBV19 | TRBD2 | CASSIVEGLASEQFF | TGTGCCAGTAGTATAGTGGAGGGACTAGCATCTGAGCAGTTCTTC